This TCR beta chain was captured in a study of siplizumab effects on memory and regulatory T cells (dated by TCRdb to 2018 to 2020). Study-level background: The study looked at the effect of siplizumab, an anti-CD2 antibody, on alloreactive T-cell subsets in allogeneic mixed lymphocyte reactions made from human PBMCs.

Sorted unstimulated T cells and proliferating T cells recovered from mixed lymphocyte reactions were subjected to TCRbeta CDR3 sequencing. Fresh whole blood from over eight HLA-typed healthy donors served as the source for isolating PBMCs. Unstimulated CD4+ non-regulatory T cells were FACS-sorted to map the origin of alloreactive clones. At the junction V is shortened by 3 bases and J by 0 bases, with 15 bases in between. CDR3 length: 16 amino acids, cysteine to phenylalanine. The DNA shown is the 48-base CDR3, in frame from base 1. CDR1 and CDR2 are read off the germline V gene (reference sequence) as GTSNPN and SVGIG. With respect to this clone: Its antigen remains unidentified. Base qualities are not recorded, but no much larger clone differs from it by a single base.

Library prep was done by the immunoSEQ multiplex PCR assay. About 10^5 TCR templates per sample were assayed by the deep sequencing platform. Genomic DNA extracted from sorted T cells was used for TCRbeta CDR3 sequencing. For the original study's pipeline: Clonal analysis of TCRbeta CDR3 data was done in the R programming language. Alloreactive CD4+ and CD8+ clones were defined by comparing unstimulated samples with post-reaction CFSE-low samples. Regulatory or non-regulatory origin was assigned to alloreactive CD4+ clones by matching of sequences to sorted unstimulated Treg and non-Treg repertoires. Here the immuneACCESS table is served through TCRdb, limited to in-frame sequences with V and J called. Missing clones are a known gap in these copies; in checked studies unresolved V genes cover under half, and the rest lacks a known reason. That table gives V, J and clone size, and the DNA gave D and trimming. This sample gives over 95,000 clones in total; around 93% of them show up just once. Jointly, the top ten make up around 0.15% of the sample.

General study outcomes and caveats: The cumulative frequency of alloreactive sequences that could be traced back to unstimulated CD4+ memory T cells was significantly reduced by siplizumab. Among mappable alloreactive CD4+ clones, an average Treg-derived fraction of approximately 73% was observed with siplizumab, compared with around 28% in control reactions. No functional confirmation was obtained for the suppressive function of proliferating Tregs from siplizumab cultures. Because sequences below about 10^-5 frequency were poorly captured, only a minor fraction of alloreactive clones could be mapped to unstimulated subsets. Compared with memory T cells, unstimulated naive T cells appeared more diverse, and naive cells seemed to make a substantial contribution to the alloresponse. Roughly 75-97% of proliferating CD4+ or CD8+ clones could not be assigned a naive or memory phenotype.

The sequencing sample was made of non-Treg CD4+ T cells sorted from blood. This specimen's cell subset or site label, per the study, means: FACS-sorted unstimulated CD4+ non-regulatory T cells. This sequence was found in a human donor in good health. Rearrangement joined TRBV30 to TRBJ2-4; the D element could tentatively be TRBD1 or TRBD2, as 6 bases agree for each. Here is the DNA: TGTGCCTGGAGCCTGAGGGGGGAACTAGCCAAAAACATTCAGTACTTC. Its coded protein is CAWSLRGELAKNIQYF.